What follows are 3 T cell receptor beta chains derived from one specimen sequenced in a study of blood T cell repertoires in COVID-19. The method was immunoSEQ multiplex PCR; TCRdb's version includes in-frame clones alone and lacks a portion of them. The table lists tens of thousands of clones, over 85% of them singletons. What was sequenced was peripheral blood. The origin of the receptors is a human donor in a cohort sampled during active COVID-19.

This rearrangement joins TRBV27 to TRBJ2-3; 7 bases line up with TRBD2. Germline V gives CDR1 MNHEY, CDR2 SMNVEV (reference sequence). This CDR3 region has 14 residues. Trimming cost V 6 bases and J 2 bases; bases outside gene matches: 5. The CDR3 here is CASSPSGPTDTQYF. CDR3 sequence (DNA): TGTGCCAGCAGCCCTAGCGGCCCCACAGATACGCAGTATTTT.

This rearrangement joins TRBV6-2 or TRBV6-3 to TRBJ1-1; D not resolved. Germline-derived CDR1 and CDR2 are MNHEY and SVGEGT. V was trimmed by 2 bases and J by 5 bases, leaving 9 bases between them. The CDR3 extends over 13 amino acids. CDR3: CASSYQFGTEAFF. Written as DNA, the CDR3 is TGTGCCAGCAGTTACCAATTCGGGACTGAAGCTTTCTTT.

The V and J genes are TRBV7-9 and TRBJ1-1; no clear D gene. The germline CDR1 and CDR2 sequences are SEHNR and FQNEAQ (reference sequence). Trimming took 3 bases from V and 1 from J, leaving 6 bases between them. The CDR3 has 13 amino acids. The CDR3 coding sequence is TGTGCCAGCAGCTTCCACACGAACACTGAAGCTTTCTTT. Protein: CASSFHTNTEAFF.